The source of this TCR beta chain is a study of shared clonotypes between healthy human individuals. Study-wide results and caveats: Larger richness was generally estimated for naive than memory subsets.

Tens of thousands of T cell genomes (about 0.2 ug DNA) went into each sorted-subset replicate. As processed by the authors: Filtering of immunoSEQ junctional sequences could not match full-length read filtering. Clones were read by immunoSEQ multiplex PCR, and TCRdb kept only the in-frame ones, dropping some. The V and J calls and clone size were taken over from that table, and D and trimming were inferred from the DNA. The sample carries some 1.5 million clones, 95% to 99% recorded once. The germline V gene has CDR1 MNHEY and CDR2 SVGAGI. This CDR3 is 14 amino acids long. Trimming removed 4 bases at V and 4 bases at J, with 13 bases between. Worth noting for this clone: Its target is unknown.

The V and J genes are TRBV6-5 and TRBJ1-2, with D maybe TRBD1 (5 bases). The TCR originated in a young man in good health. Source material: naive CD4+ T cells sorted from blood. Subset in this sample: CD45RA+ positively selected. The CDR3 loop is CASSSPGRSYGYTF. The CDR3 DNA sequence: TGTGCCAGCAGTTCCCCGGGACGGTCCTATGGCTACACCTTC.